The 20 T cell receptor beta chains below were found in one sample sequenced in a study of control samples from healthy donors and cancer patients. Using immunoSEQ multiplex PCR, the repertoire was profiled, and TCRdb retains in-frame clones only, with some absent. The sample includes under 75,000 clones, over 75% of them seen just once. Specimen: PBMCs. All receptors derive from a woman aged 45-65 years with colorectal cancer.

The chain links TRBV27 to TRBJ2-1; 7 bases align to TRBD1. The CDR3 runs to 14 residues. V dropped 4 bases and J dropped 9; count of bases not matched to a gene: 9. Germline CDR1 reads MNHEY; CDR2 reads SMNVEV (reference sequence). Written as DNA, the CDR3 is TGTGCCAGCAGTTCGGGACAGAGATCGGGTGAGCAGTTCTTC. It encodes CASSSGQRSGEQFF.

The V gene is TRBV30, the J gene TRBJ1-4, with 7 bases that match TRBD1. Looked up from germline, CDR1 is GTSNPN and CDR2 is SVGIG (reference sequence). The CDR3 is 14 residues long. The trim removed 3 bases at V and 4 bases at J, leaving 5 bases unmatched. The CDR3 DNA reads TGTGCCTGGAGCAGCAGGGGGATTAATGAAAAACTGTTTTTT. It specifies CAWSSRGINEKLFF.

This sequence joins TRBV2 and TRBJ2-1; 7 positions match TRBD2. The CDR3 covers 14 residues. Germline CDR1 and CDR2: SNHLY and FYNNEI. V was pared by 9 bases and J by 8 bases, with 13 bases of the junction left unmatched. The CDR3 region has the DNA TGTGCCAGTTCCCAGCGGGGAGTCCCCTATGAGCAGTTCTTC. Amino acid sequence: CASSQRGVPYEQFF. The full variable domain, rest sourced from reference TRBV2 and TRBJ2-1, is EPEVTQTPSHQVTQMGQEVILRCVPISNHLYFYWYRQILGQKVEFLVSFYNNEISEKSEIFDDQFSVERPDGSNFTLKIRSTKLEDSAMYFCASSQRGVPYEQFFGPGTRLTVL.

This clone showed up just once. In DNA form, the CDR3 reads TGTGCCAGCAGGGGGTCCATGGCGGTCAACACCGGGGAGCTGTTTTTT. Protein sequence: CASRGSMAVNTGELFF. The V gene is TRBV13, the J gene TRBJ2-2; D ambiguous. Between the trimmed V and J ends, which lost 6 bases and 2 bases, there was a span of 16 bases. The length of the CDR3 is 16 residues. Germline V gene sequence: CDR1 PRHDT, CDR2 FYEKMQ (reference sequence).

In its sample, this clone was seen a few times. This sequence joins TRBV7-9 and TRBJ2-7, with 10 bases lining up with TRBD2. The CDR3 covers 15 residues. Germline-derived CDR1 and CDR2 are SEHNR and FQNEAQ (reference sequence). The J segment lost 2 bases and the V segment lost 2 bases, leaving 3 bases of the junction unmatched. The CDR3 loop is CASSLTSGTTYEQYF. DNA of the CDR3: TGTGCCAGCAGCTTAACTAGCGGGACTACCTACGAGCAGTACTTC.

V and J are TRBV27 and TRBJ1-2; a weak D match, TRBD1 (5 bases). The V gene lost 4 bases and the J gene lost 8 bases, with 17 bases spanning the gap. Germline CDR1 is MNHEY and CDR2 is SMNVEV (reference sequence). CDR3 length: 14 amino acids. The CDR3 DNA sequence: TGTGCCAGCAGTTCCGGCGGGACCGTTGGGGGCTACACCTTC. Translating gives CASSSGGTVGGYTF.

This clone was picked up one time. The gene calls are TRBV30 and TRBJ2-7, with 8 nucleotides matching TRBD2. V shed 0 bases, J shed 5 bases, and the junction held 6 bases outside the gene matches. The CDR3 loop spans 14 amino acids. CDR1 and CDR2 from the germline V gene are GTSNPN and SVGIG (reference sequence). CDR3 sequence: CAWSVSSGSHEQYF. For the CDR3, the DNA is TGTGCCTGGAGTGTATCCAGCGGGAGCCACGAGCAGTACTTC.

In nucleotides, the CDR3 is TGTGCCAGCAGCTTTCAGGGGACGGAGGAGACCCAGTACTTC. The encoded protein is CASSFQGTEETQYF. The chain is built from TRBV11-2 and TRBJ2-5, with a weak D call TRBD1 (6 bases). The V gene lost 3 bases and the J gene lost 5 bases, with 13 bases spanning the gap. Germline-derived CDR1 and CDR2 are SGHAT and FQNNGV. The CDR3 contains 14 residues.

This clone appeared once. The chain employs TRBV7-6 and TRBJ2-3, with D unclear. V was pared by 4 bases and J by 4 bases, with 12 bases between. Germline CDR1 and CDR2: SGHVS and FNYEAQ. The CDR3 loop spans 14 amino acids. The CDR3 protein is CASSSVGVPDTQYF. The CDR3, as DNA: TGTGCCAGCAGCTCGGTTGGGGTACCAGATACGCAGTATTTT.

This clone came up a few times. The chain recombines TRBV6-5 with TRBJ2-7; weak D call: TRBD2 (6 bases). Looked up from germline, CDR1 is MNHEY and CDR2 is SVGAGI. The CDR3 spans 13 residues. V was shortened by 6 bases and J by 6 bases, with 15 bases between the two germline ends. CDR3 protein: CASRATGVAEQYF. The CDR3 DNA sequence: TGTGCCAGCAGGGCCACGGGGGTTGCCGAGCAGTACTTC.

The V and J genes are TRBV6-5 and TRBJ2-5, with D possibly being TRBD2 (5 bases). The CDR3 runs to 13 residues. With 7 bases removed from V and 5 bases from J, the gap between germline ends came to 14 bases. Germline CDR1 and CDR2: MNHEY and SVGAGI. CDR3 DNA sequence: TGTGCCAGCATCGCGACCGGGGTGGAGACCCAGTACTTC. Its translation is CASIATGVETQYF.

As regards this clone: The sample has other DNA sequences that encode this CDR3 too. The V call is TRBV9, the J call TRBJ1-2; D uncertain. CDR3 size: 13 residues. The germline V gene encodes CDR1 SGDLS and CDR2 YYNGEE. V lost 0 bases, J lost 1 base, and 4 bases lay in between. This chain's CDR3 is CASSVDSNYGYTF. The CDR3 DNA reads TGTGCCAGCAGCGTAGACAGTAACTATGGCTACACCTTC.

The genes are TRBV7-9 and TRBJ1-2; 8 positions agree with TRBD1. CDR3 length equals 15 residues. In germline, CDR1 is SEHNR, CDR2 FQNEAQ (reference sequence). The V and J ends lost 5 bases and 4 bases, in that order; junction bases with no gene match: 9. The CDR3: CASSAGQGELYGYTF. CDR3 coding DNA: TGTGCCAGCAGCGCCGGACAGGGCGAACTCTATGGCTACACCTTC.

The V gene is TRBV18, the J gene TRBJ2-2; the match to TRBD1 covers 8 bases. The CDR3 contains 16 residues. CDR1 and CDR2 (germline): KGHSH, LQKENI. V was clipped by 3 bases and J by 3 bases; unmatched bases: 6. CDR3 bases: TGTGCCAGCTCACCGAATCAGGGGGCTGACACCGGGGAGCTGTTTTTT. Amino acids: CASSPNQGADTGELFF.

The V and J genes are TRBV27 and TRBJ1-1; D uncertain. Per the germline V gene, CDR1 is MNHEY and CDR2 is SMNVEV (reference sequence). The CDR3 loop spans 14 amino acids. V gave up 6 bases and J gave up 7 bases, with 18 bases separating them. CDR3 protein: CASSQQGRTGEAFF. The DNA for the CDR3 is TGTGCCAGCAGCCAGCAAGGCAGGACGGGTGAAGCTTTCTTT.

V is TRBV7-8 and J is TRBJ1-4, with TRBD1 matching 9 bases. Trimming removed 5 bases from V and 5 bases from J; junction bases left unmatched: 6. The CDR3 spans 15 residues. Germline CDR1 reads SGHVS; CDR2 reads FQNEAQ. This CDR3 reads CASSPGQGRNEKLFF. DNA for the CDR3: TGTGCCAGCAGCCCGGGACAGGGCAGGAATGAAAAACTGTTTTTT. Together with reference TRBV7-8 and TRBJ1-4, the CDR3 gives the full variable domain: GAGVSQSPRYKVAKRGQDVALRCDPISGHVSLFWYQQALGQGPEFLTYFQNEAQLDKSGLPSDRFFAERPEGSVSTLKIQRTQQEDSAVYLCASSPGQGRNEKLFFGSGTQLSVL.

This clone has only one observation. The chain joins TRBV6-6 to TRBJ1-6, with D maybe TRBD1 (6 bases). The germline gives CDR1 MNHNY, CDR2 SVGAGI (reference sequence). The CDR3 runs 16 residues. Trimming took 2 bases from V and 13 from J, leaving 21 bases between them. The CDR3 coding sequence is TGTGCCAGCAGTTACCCTGAACAGGGCCCCGATCCTCCCCTCCACTTT. Protein product: CASSYPEQGPDPPLHF.

In this sample, this clone turned up once. The genes are TRBV18 and TRBJ1-6, with 7 bases lining up with TRBD1. The germline gives CDR1 KGHSH, CDR2 LQKENI. The CDR3 spans 15 residues. Unmatched junction bases numbered 5, after V lost 2 bases and J lost 7 bases. In DNA form, the CDR3 reads TGTGCCAGCTCACCAACCGGGACAGCAAATTCACCCCTCCACTTT. Translated, it gives CASSPTGTANSPLHF.

The count of this clone is one. The chain joins TRBV4-1 to TRBJ2-2; no firm D call. Germline V gives CDR1 MGHRA, CDR2 YSYEKL. The CDR3 totals 14 residues. V was clipped by 1 base and J by 0 bases, with 3 bases between them. The CDR3 nucleotides are TGCGCCAGCAGCCAAGCCCCGAACACCGGGGAGCTGTTTTTT. This gives the protein CASSQAPNTGELFF.

This chain uses TRBV18 with TRBJ1-5; D uncertain. Deletions cut 6 bases from V and 1 base from J, with 10 bases between. Germline lookup yields CDR1 KGHSH and CDR2 LQKENI. The CDR3 length is 14 residues. The CDR3: CASSGNKSNQPQHF. In DNA, the CDR3 is TGTGCCAGCTCGGGGAACAAAAGCAATCAGCCCCAGCATTTT.